These 20 T cell receptor beta chains were all obtained from the same sample, sequenced in a study of T cell changes during pregnancy in multiple sclerosis. The method was immunoSEQ multiplex PCR; TCRdb's version includes in-frame clones alone and lacks a portion of them. The sample has around 42,000 clones; about 90% are singletons. Sample: CD4+ T cells from peripheral blood mononuclear cells, taken before pregnancy. Receptors were obtained from a female donor with multiple sclerosis, enrolled in a pregnancy study.

This chain connects TRBV4-2 to TRBJ2-3; D might be TRBD2 (5 bases). With 1 base removed from V and 4 bases from J, the gap between germline ends came to 15 bases. The CDR3 has 16 amino acids. The V gene's germline CDR1 is LGHNA and CDR2 YNFKEQ. The CDR3 DNA is TGTGCCAGCAGCCAAGCAACTAGGTCAGCTGCAGATACGCAGTATTTT. As protein: CASSQATRSAADTQYF.

The chain combines TRBV19 with TRBJ1-1; D gene unclear. The V gene's germline CDR1 is LNHDA and CDR2 SQIVND (reference sequence). V was cut by 3 bases and J by 3 bases, with 8 bases left in between. The CDR3 has 13 amino acids. The CDR3, as DNA: TGTGCCAGTAGTATGGCGGGATACACTGAAGCTTTCTTT. Translation: CASSMAGYTEAFF.

This clone was counted a single time. Different DNA sequences within this sample yield the same CDR3. J is TRBJ2-7 and V is TRBV29-1; the D gene is possibly TRBD1 (6 bases). Per the germline V gene, CDR1 is SQVTM and CDR2 is ANQGSEA. V was shortened by 5 bases and J by 3 bases, with 8 bases between the two germline ends. The CDR3 is 11 amino acids. CDR3 in amino acids: CSVWGLYEQYF. CDR3 sequence (DNA): TGCAGCGTTTGGGGGCTCTACGAGCAGTACTTC.

V is TRBV5-4 and J is TRBJ1-2; 8 bases fit TRBD1. Per germline, CDR1 SGHNT and CDR2 YYREEE (reference sequence). V lost 1 base and J lost 2; bases outside the gene matches: 7. The CDR3 consists of 16 residues. The chain's CDR3 is CASSLRTGTKNYGYTF. The CDR3 coding sequence is TGTGCCAGCAGCTTGAGGACAGGGACGAAGAACTATGGCTACACCTTC.

V gene TRBV30 combines with J gene TRBJ2-6, with D perhaps matching TRBD1 (6 bases). The ends were cut back, 8 bases at V and 2 bases at J, with 7 bases in the middle. This CDR3 is built from 12 residues. Germline V gene data show CDR1 as GTSNPN and CDR2 as SVGIG (reference sequence). The CDR3 region is CATGPGANVLTF. CDR3 sequence (DNA): TGTGCCACAGGGCCTGGGGCCAACGTCCTGACTTTC.

This chain connects TRBV4-2 to TRBJ2-1; TRBD2 agrees at 10 bases. V dropped 4 bases and J dropped 4; count of bases not matched to a gene: 7. Germline CDR1 LGHNA, CDR2 YNFKEQ. The CDR3 length is 16 residues. The CDR3, as DNA: TGTGCCAGCAGCCTCCAGTCTAGCGGGGGATACAATGAGCAGTTCTTC. This gives the protein CASSLQSSGGYNEQFF.

The chain couples TRBV27 to TRBJ2-7; possibly TRBD1 for D (5 bases). The CDR3 is 14 residues long. The V gene lost 5 bases and the J gene lost 4 bases, with 15 bases spanning the gap. Germline CDR1 reads MNHEY; CDR2 reads SMNVEV (reference sequence). CDR3: CASSRPDKTYEQYF. In DNA form, the CDR3 reads TGTGCCAGCAGTCGTCCGGACAAGACATACGAGCAGTACTTC.

The chain carries TRBV11-2 and TRBJ2-2, with D tentatively TRBD1 (6 bases). Trimming stripped 5 bases from V and 2 bases from J, with 12 bases between. Germline V gene lookup returns CDR1 SGHAT and CDR2 FQNNGV. The CDR3 spans 15 residues. CDR3 in DNA: TGTGCCAGCAGCGCTCGGACAGCCAACACCGGGGAGCTGTTTTTT. Translation: CASSARTANTGELFF.

This chain links TRBV6-5 with TRBJ1-2; 8 bases fit TRBD1. The CDR3 spans 13 residues. Per germline, CDR1 MNHEY and CDR2 SVGAGI. V shed 5 bases, J shed 5 bases, and the junction held 4 bases outside the gene matches. CDR3 protein: CASSVQGEYGYTF. The CDR3 DNA is TGTGCCAGCAGTGTACAGGGGGAGTATGGCTACACCTTC.

This clone was seen more than once but under ten times. V usage is TRBV9 and J usage is TRBJ2-3, with D uncertain. V lost 4 bases and J 5 bases, leaving 8 bases between the germline ends. Germline CDR1 SGDLS, CDR2 YYNGEE. This CDR3 comprises 12 residues. CDR3 coding DNA: TGTGCCAGCAGCCCCACGGGAGATACGCAGTATTTT. This encodes CASSPTGDTQYF.

This chain uses TRBV2 with TRBJ1-6, with a possible D match to TRBD1 (6 bases). The CDR3 runs to 15 residues. Trimming stripped 7 bases from V and 14 bases from J, with 24 bases between. Germline V CDR1 and CDR2: SNHLY, FYNNEI. The CDR3 nucleotides read TGTGCCAGCATTGGGGGCTCGGCAGGGGTGTTTACCCTCCACTTT. Translation gives CASIGGSAGVFTLHF.

This sequence joins TRBV6-6 and TRBJ1-1; D is perhaps TRBD1 (6 bases). The CDR3 runs 14 residues. The V end lost 0 bases, the J end lost 10 bases, and 15 bases lay between the germline ends. Germline V CDR1 and CDR2: MNHNY, SVGAGI (reference sequence). CDR3 bases: TGTGCCAGCAGTTACTCCGGGACAAAAATGGGAGCTTTCTTT. Translated: CASSYSGTKMGAFF.

This clone showed up just a few times. The CDR3 sequence: CASSYEGSETFF. DNA for the CDR3: TGTGCCAGCAGTTACGAGGGTTCCGAGACTTTCTTT. The genes are TRBV6-5 and TRBJ1-1; no firm D call. The CDR3 has 12 residues. The V end was cut by 2 bases, the J end by 12 bases, with 13 bases between. CDR1 and CDR2 from the germline V gene are MNHEY and SVGAGI.

The genes are TRBV7-3 and TRBJ1-2; a weak D match, TRBD1 (5 bases). The V and J ends lost 0 bases and 8 bases respectively, with 10 bases between them. The CDR3 extends over 13 amino acids. Germline V gene sequence: CDR1 SGHTA, CDR2 FQGTGA. CDR3 sequence (DNA): TGTGCCAGCAGCTTAACGGCAGGGATCGGCTACACCTTC. It specifies CASSLTAGIGYTF.

The chain links TRBV9 to TRBJ1-2; 8 bases line up with TRBD1. Trimming took 5 bases from V and 4 from J; bases not matched to a gene: 10. This CDR3 has 15 amino acids. The germline V gene has CDR1 SGDLS and CDR2 YYNGEE. The DNA for the CDR3 is TGTGCCAGCAGGTCCCAGGGGGCAAGGAGCTATGGCTACACCTTC. It codes for CASRSQGARSYGYTF.

This clone is a singleton in its sample. This chain links TRBV6-5 with TRBJ1-4; TRBD1 agrees at 8 bases. The germline gives CDR1 MNHEY, CDR2 SVGAGI. V lost 2 bases, J lost 6 bases, and 5 bases stayed unmatched. The CDR3 sequence is 15 residues long. CDR3 loop: CASSYATGAYEKLFF. The CDR3 DNA sequence: TGTGCCAGCAGTTACGCGACAGGGGCATATGAAAAACTGTTTTTT.

V and J are TRBV29-1 and TRBJ2-3; D unresolved. This CDR3 comprises 13 residues. V lost 1 base and J 0 bases, leaving 5 bases between the germline ends. CDR1 and CDR2 (germline): SQVTM, ANQGSEA. The CDR3 loop is CSVEGPSTDTQYF. For the CDR3, the DNA is TGCAGCGTTGAAGGGCCTAGCACAGATACGCAGTATTTT.

This clone was counted a single time. One junction end does not reproduce the germline sequence, and a read error may be involved. The rearrangement uses TRBV7-2 and TRBJ1-2, with TRBD1 matching over 9 bases. Looked up from germline, CDR1 is SGHTA and CDR2 is FQGNSA. The CDR3 contains 15 residues. CDR3 sequence: CASSRPGQGNHGYTF. CDR3 nucleotide sequence: TGTGCCAGCAGTCGCCCGGGACAGGGTAACCATGGCTACACCTTC.

V is TRBV5-4 and J is TRBJ1-2; 7 bases line up with TRBD1. The CDR3 length is 13 residues. Germline V CDR1 and CDR2: SGHNT, YYREEE (reference sequence). With V trimmed by 3 bases and J by 3 bases, 2 bases remained unmatched. The CDR3 DNA follows: TGTGCCAGCAGCTCAGACAGGGACTATGGCTACACCTTC. The encoded protein is CASSSDRDYGYTF.

The chain carries TRBV6-5 and TRBJ1-1; D gene uncertain. Per germline, CDR1 MNHEY and CDR2 SVGAGI. This CDR3 region has 13 residues. V shed 8 bases and J shed 4 bases, with 14 bases lying between them. The CDR3 sequence: CASGGPGSTEAFF. CDR3 nucleotide sequence: TGTGCCAGCGGAGGGCCGGGATCCACTGAAGCTTTCTTT.